This entry features one T cell receptor beta chain sequence. The antigen is unknown. Investigators made cDNA in eight separate reactions per sample. Incorporation of UMIs carrying a 6-nucleotide sample barcode was performed by template switching. TCRdb re-called the 5' RACE reads and shows each CDR3 protein once, DNA omitted. The sample is made up of 350,000 to 500,000 distinct CDR3 sequences, and the top ten hold 2% to 3% of it. This entry belongs to a study of monozygotic twins with inflammatory bowel disease. Study outcomes and limitations: Telling apart the different T cell subtypes was not possible. Especially with disease activity, IBD patients had fewer clonotypes in common with others than healthy twins did.

The germline gives CDR1 MNHNS, CDR2 SASEGT. This CDR3 has 14 amino acids. The source of this sequence is a human donor with ulcerative colitis or Crohn's disease, or a healthy co-twin of an affected twin (not recorded which). The V gene is TRBV6-1, the J gene TRBJ2-1; TCRdb's assignment of TRBD2 cannot be checked, as there is no DNA. What was sequenced was blood. This chain's CDR3 is CASSELGSYNEQFF.